Each of the 28 T cell receptor beta chains below was sequenced from the same sample in a study of shared clonotypes between healthy human individuals. The table came from immunoSEQ multiplex PCR; TCRdb's copy has only in-frame clones and leaves some out. Here the sample spans some 2.4 million clones, over 85% being singletons. The sample was naive CD4+ T cells from PBMCs. Subset: CD45RA+ positively selected. These receptors were taken from a young man in good health. Some clones in this sample may be carry-over from other donors' samples.

A word on this clone: It is unclear where the CDR3 begins or ends on the DNA, so no DNA is shown, and the CDR3 is as TCRdb lists it. The chain is built from TRBV5-1 and TRBJ2-2. The CDR3 has 13 amino acids, counting both end residues. Germline values: CDR1 SGHRS, CDR2 YFSETQ. CDR3 region: CASSPFGAGELFF.

This sequence joins TRBV4-3 and TRBJ2-1; TRBD2 matches at 8 bases. The V and J ends lost 3 bases and 10 bases, in that order; junction bases with no gene match: 23. The CDR3 has 19 amino acids. Germline lookup yields CDR1 LGHNA and CDR2 YSLEER. The chain's CDR3 is CASSQGRSWSSGNRGEQFF. The CDR3 DNA reads TGCGCCAGCAGCCAGGGACGCTCCTGGAGTAGCGGGAATCGGGGAGAGCAGTTCTTC.

This chain uses TRBV5-1 with TRBJ2-1; 9 bases are a match to TRBD1. The V gene end was trimmed by 4 bases and the J gene end by 3 bases; junction bases not matched to a gene: 8. The CDR3 is 16 residues long. Germline assignment: CDR1 SGHRS and CDR2 YFSETQ. CDR3 amino acids: CASSVGDRDLYNEQFF. As DNA, the CDR3 is TGCGCCAGCAGCGTGGGGGACAGGGACCTCTACAATGAGCAGTTCTTC.

The chain combines TRBV19 with TRBJ1-2, with 8 bases lining up with TRBD1. The CDR3 has 14 amino acids. V shed 9 bases and J 1 base; nucleotides not matched to a gene: 7. The germline gives CDR1 LNHDA, CDR2 SQIVND (reference sequence). CDR3 region: CASKGQGYNYGYTF. The DNA of the CDR3 is TGTGCCAGCAAAGGACAGGGATATAACTATGGCTACACCTTC.

The rearrangement joins TRBV7-2 to TRBJ1-1; the D gene is possibly TRBD1 (6 bases). Germline-derived CDR1 and CDR2 are SGHTA and FQGNSA. V lost 5 bases, J lost 1 base, and 8 bases lay in between. The CDR3 loop spans 13 amino acids. DNA of the CDR3: TGTGCCAGCAGCGGACAGACGAACACTGAAGCTTTCTTT. Translating it yields CASSGQTNTEAFF.

The V gene is TRBV4-2, the J gene TRBJ2-3, with D possibly TRBD1 on 7 matching bases. V lost 4 bases and J 0 bases, leaving 17 bases between the germline ends. Germline CDR1 and CDR2: LGHNA and YNFKEQ. This CDR3 is built from 17 residues. The CDR3 reads CASSPRGIAASTDTQYF. CDR3 coding DNA: TGTGCCAGCAGCCCCAGGGGGATAGCGGCTAGCACAGATACGCAGTATTTT.

The CDR3 sequence is CASSLIFFTYEQYF. CDR3 nucleotides: TGTGCCAGCAGCTTAATTTTCTTCACCTACGAGCAGTACTTC. The V call is TRBV11-2, the J call TRBJ2-7; D is undetermined. V lost 2 bases and J lost 2, with 10 bases in between. The germline gives CDR1 SGHAT, CDR2 FQNNGV. The CDR3 extends over 14 amino acids.

Comments on this clone: Other DNA sequences in the sample encode the same CDR3. The chain employs TRBV27 and TRBJ2-5; TRBD2 might be the D (5 bases). Germline lookup yields CDR1 MNHEY and CDR2 SMNVEV (reference sequence). The CDR3 consists of 12 residues. V lost 5 bases to trimming and J lost 5 bases, with 9 bases between them. The CDR3 DNA follows: TGTGCCAGCAGTCGTCCGGGGGAGACCCAGTACTTC. Encoded protein: CASSRPGETQYF.

This chain links TRBV10-3 with TRBJ2-5; 14 bases are a match to TRBD2. The CDR3 totals 18 residues. V lost 0 bases and J lost 4; bases outside the gene matches: 7. Germline V CDR1 and CDR2: ENHRY, SYGVKD. CDR3 nucleotide sequence: TGTGCCATCAGTGAGTCGGGGACTAGCGGGAGAAATAGAGAGACCCAGTACTTC. This translates into CAISESGTSGRNRETQYF.

This clone was seen only once. The chain employs TRBV11-3 and TRBJ1-1; unclear D gene. V was cut by 5 bases and J by 4 bases, with 11 bases left in between. Germline V CDR1 and CDR2: SGHNT, YENEEA. This CDR3 is 13 amino acids long. CDR3: CASSPRMGTEAFF. CDR3 nucleotides: TGTGCCAGCAGCCCCCGAATGGGCACTGAAGCTTTCTTT.

The J gene is TRBJ1-1, the V gene TRBV5-5; TRBD1 aligns across 11 bases. There are 15 residues in the CDR3. V dropped 3 bases and J dropped 4; count of bases not matched to a gene: 5. CDR1 is SGHKS, CDR2 YYEKEE, per germline (reference sequence). The DNA of the CDR3 is TGTGCCAGCAGCTCGGCAGGGACAGGGGGCACTGAAGCTTTCTTT. Translating it yields CASSSAGTGGTEAFF.

The CDR3 is CASSFYDTQYF. As DNA, the CDR3 is TGTGCCAGCAGCTTTTATGATACGCAGTATTTT. The chain couples TRBV7-2 to TRBJ2-3; the D is unclear. Deletions cut 3 bases from V and 6 bases from J, with 4 bases between. The CDR3 totals 11 residues. Per germline, CDR1 SGHTA and CDR2 FQGNSA.

This rearrangement joins TRBV5-1 to TRBJ2-7; TRBD2 is a possible D gene (6 bases). Germline loops: CDR1 SGHRS, CDR2 YFSETQ. CDR3 length: 16 amino acids. V gave up 0 bases and J gave up 0 bases, with 13 bases separating them. CDR3 sequence reads: CASSLGISGPSYEQYF. CDR3 DNA: TGCGCCAGCAGCTTGGGGATAAGCGGGCCCTCCTACGAGCAGTACTTC. Full variable domain (rest looked up from reference TRBV5-1 and TRBJ2-7): KAGVTQTPRYLIKTRGQQVTLSCSPISGHRSVSWYQQTPGQGLQFLFEYFSETQRNKGNFPGRFSGRQFSNSRSEMNVSTLELGDSALYLCASSLGISGPSYEQYFGPGTRLTVT.

In its sample, this clone was seen once. V is TRBV7-9 and J is TRBJ2-6, with D hard to call. Trimming took 6 bases from V and 12 from J, leaving 9 bases between them. Germline V gives CDR1 SEHNR, CDR2 FQNEAQ (reference sequence). This CDR3 is built from 11 residues. The CDR3 DNA follows: TGTGCCAGCAGTCTAAATCCCGTCCTGACTTTC. It encodes CASSLNPVLTF.

The V and J genes are TRBV2 and TRBJ1-4, with TRBD1 identical over 7 bases. Germline V gene lookup returns CDR1 SNHLY and CDR2 FYNNEI. V was clipped by 8 bases and J by 4 bases; unmatched bases: 7. The CDR3 sequence is 14 residues long. CDR3 bases: TGTGCCAGCCTAGGGGGCGCGTTTAATGAAAAACTGTTTTTT. Its protein is CASLGGAFNEKLFF.

The chain employs TRBV28 and TRBJ1-1; D gene uncertain. CDR1 and CDR2 from the germline V gene are MDHEN and SYDVKM. Trimming shortened V by 3 bases and J by 1 base, and 18 bases separated the two germline ends. The CDR3 covers 17 residues. CDR3: CASSFWSVRAGNTEAFF. CDR3 nucleotide sequence: TGTGCCAGCAGTTTTTGGTCTGTGCGTGCGGGGAACACTGAAGCTTTCTTT.

As for this clone: Relative to the germline gene, one junction end is altered; a read error may explain this. The chain couples TRBV5-6 to TRBJ2-7; 11 bases line up with TRBD2. This CDR3 spans 16 amino acids. Germline-derived CDR1 and CDR2 are SGHDT and YYEEEE. The CDR3 loop reads CASSLLGTSGSCEQYF. The CDR3 bases are TGTGCCAGCAGCTTGTTAGGGACTAGCGGTTCCTGCGAGCAGTACTTC.

The chain has TRBV19 and TRBJ1-2, with 10 bases identical to TRBD1. V shed 5 bases and J 4 bases; nucleotides not matched to a gene: 10. CDR1 and CDR2 (germline): LNHDA, SQIVND (reference sequence). CDR3 length: 16 residues. The chain's CDR3 is CASSVDRDRGIYGYTF. Written as DNA, the CDR3 is TGTGCCAGTAGTGTTGACCGGGACAGGGGAATCTATGGCTACACCTTC.

The chain recombines TRBV29-1 with TRBJ2-1, with D perhaps matching TRBD1 (6 bases). Germline loops: CDR1 SQVTM, CDR2 ANQGSEA. Trimming removed 6 bases from V and 8 bases from J, with 20 bases in between. The CDR3 length is 14 residues. For the CDR3, the DNA is TGCAGCGTAACCATTGGGGGCCCCTGGGATGAGCAGTTCTTC. Translation gives CSVTIGGPWDEQFF.

This chain connects TRBV4-3 to TRBJ1-2; a weak D match, TRBD1 (5 bases). This CDR3 region has 15 residues. Between the trimmed V and J ends, which lost 1 base and 3 bases, there was a span of 12 bases. Germline values: CDR1 LGHNA, CDR2 YSLEER. The CDR3 here is CASSQVGREHYGYTF. In nucleotides, the CDR3 is TGCGCCAGCAGCCAAGTCGGCAGGGAACACTATGGCTACACCTTC.

V gene TRBV5-1 combines with J gene TRBJ2-5; D remains unclear. The J call may be wrong; the DNA end is better matched by TRBJ2-7. This CDR3 spans 13 amino acids. Germline V CDR1 and CDR2: SGHRS, YFSETQ. CDR3 sequence reads: CASSPELAYEQYF. CDR3 bases: TGCGCCAGCAGCCCCGAACTCGCCTACGAGCAGTACTTC.

This clone was observed a few times. The genes are TRBV5-4 and TRBJ1-1; 7 bases match TRBD1. CDR3 length: 16 residues. The V gene end was trimmed by 0 bases and the J gene end by 0 bases; junction bases not matched to a gene: 5. The germline V gene encodes CDR1 SGHNT and CDR2 YYREEE (reference sequence). The CDR3 DNA reads as TGTGCCAGCAGCTTGGTCAGGGGGGCTATGAACACTGAAGCTTTCTTT. Translating gives CASSLVRGAMNTEAFF.

The rearrangement joins TRBV5-1 to TRBJ2-7; 7 bases line up with TRBD2. With 2 bases clipped from V and 6 bases from J, the junction kept 5 bases outside the gene matches. The germline V gene has CDR1 SGHRS and CDR2 YFSETQ. The CDR3 totals 13 residues. CDR3 protein: CASSFGGSGEQYF. The CDR3 DNA follows: TGCGCCAGCAGCTTCGGGGGGTCTGGCGAGCAGTACTTC.

The chain carries TRBV30 and TRBJ2-3; 16 nucleotides align to TRBD2. Trimming took 5 bases from V and 4 from J; bases not matched to a gene: 3. The CDR3 extends over 15 amino acids. The germline V gene has CDR1 GTSNPN and CDR2 SVGIG (reference sequence). The CDR3 loop is CAWGGLAGGADTQYF. The CDR3, as DNA: TGTGCCTGGGGGGGACTAGCGGGAGGGGCAGATACGCAGTATTTT.

CDR3 sequence (DNA): TGTGCCAGCAGTGCCCCGGGACTTAGGTACCAAGAGACCCAGTACTTC. Residues: CASSAPGLRYQETQYF. This chain joins TRBV2 and TRBJ2-5; perhaps TRBD2 as D (6 bases). V was pared by 4 bases and J by 0 bases, with 15 bases between. Germline assignment: CDR1 SNHLY and CDR2 FYNNEI. The CDR3 runs to 16 residues.

This clone was observed a few times. Here the CDR3 reads CASRPGQGNYGYTF. The CDR3 nucleotides read TGTGCCAGCAGGCCGGGACAGGGAAACTATGGCTACACCTTC. The gene calls are TRBV6-5 and TRBJ1-2; 9 bases are a match to TRBD1. Per the germline V gene, CDR1 is MNHEY and CDR2 is SVGAGI. This CDR3 spans 14 amino acids. With V trimmed by 6 bases and J by 2 bases, 4 bases remained unmatched.

The gene calls are TRBV9 and TRBJ2-1, with D perhaps TRBD1 (5 bases). CDR1 and CDR2 (germline): SGDLS, YYNGEE. The length of the CDR3 is 13 residues. V was clipped by 1 base and J by 8 bases, with 10 bases between them. CDR3 sequence: CASSVIDRDEQFF. In nucleotides, the CDR3 is TGTGCCAGCAGCGTAATCGACAGAGATGAGCAGTTCTTC.

This sequence joins TRBV5-8 and TRBJ2-1; D may be TRBD1 or TRBD2 (5 bases each). Germline V gene lookup returns CDR1 SGHTS and CDR2 YDEGEE. V dropped 3 bases and J dropped 8 bases, with 21 bases sitting between them. The CDR3 spans 16 residues. CDR3 protein: CASSSGTTSASDEQFF. CDR3 DNA: TGTGCCAGCAGCTCCGGGACGACCAGTGCGAGCGATGAGCAGTTCTTC.